This T cell receptor (beta chain) was documented in a study of blood T cells in healthy people across ages. Germline V CDR1 and CDR2: SGHTA, FQGNSA. CDR3 length: 13 amino acids. J gave up 5 bases and V 5 bases, and 5 bases lay outside the gene matches. PCR was performed a second time for about 7 to 12 cycles using a sample-barcoded 5' primer and a J-beta primer mix. TCRdb fed the 5' RACE reads into MiXCR, producing one record per CDR3 protein. The data hold around 1,600,000 distinct CDR3 sequences, with around 40% observed a single time. The V and J genes are TRBV7-2 and TRBJ1-1; TRBD1 matches at 7 bases. Material for sequencing was blood. The clonotype originates from a woman aged 18-29 years in good health. Here the CDR3 reads CASSIRQGTEAFF. CDR3 coding DNA: TGTGCCAGCAGCATTCGACAGGGAACTGAAGCTTTCTTT.